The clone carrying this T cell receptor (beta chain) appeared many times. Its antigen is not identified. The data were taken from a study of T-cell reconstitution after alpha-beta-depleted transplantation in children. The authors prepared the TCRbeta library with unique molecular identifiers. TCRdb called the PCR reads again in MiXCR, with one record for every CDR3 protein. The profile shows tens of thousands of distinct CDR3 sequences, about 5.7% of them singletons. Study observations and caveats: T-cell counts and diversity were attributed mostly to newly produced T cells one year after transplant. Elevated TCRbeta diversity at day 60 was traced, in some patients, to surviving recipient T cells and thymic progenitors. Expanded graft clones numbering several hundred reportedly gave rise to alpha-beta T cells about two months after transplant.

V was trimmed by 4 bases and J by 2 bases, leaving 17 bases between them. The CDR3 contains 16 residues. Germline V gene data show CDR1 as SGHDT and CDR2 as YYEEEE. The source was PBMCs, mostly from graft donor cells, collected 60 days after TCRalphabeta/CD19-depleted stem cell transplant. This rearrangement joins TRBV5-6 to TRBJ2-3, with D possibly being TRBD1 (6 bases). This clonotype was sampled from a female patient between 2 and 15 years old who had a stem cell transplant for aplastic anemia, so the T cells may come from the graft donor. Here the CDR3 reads CASSQDRLRTTDTQYF. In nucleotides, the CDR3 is TGTGCCAGCAGCCAAGACAGGCTAAGAACCACAGATACGCAGTATTTT.